This is a list of T cell receptor beta chains from one sample in a study of OX40 agonist ivuxolimab in advanced cancers. This table comes from immunoSEQ multiplex PCR, and its TCRdb copy is limited to in-frame clones, with some not included. The table has 83,000 or so clones, around 80% seen once. The sample consisted of CD4+ or CD8+ T cells sorted from blood, taken in a trial of the OX40 agonist ivuxolimab. The receptors shown here come from an adult with an advanced solid tumor such as melanoma, head and neck, liver or kidney cancer. CDR3s leave out the opening cysteine and the closing phenylalanine or tryptophan. The order of the fields is D gene, V gene, CDR3 protein. A D gene is named only where the DNA matches it firmly.

d_call: TRBD2
v_call: TRBV10-3
cdr3_aa: AISQPGLAGGALDEQY

d_call: TRBD2
v_call: TRBV2
cdr3_aa: ASRMGGGADTQY

d_call: TRBD1
v_call: TRBV28
cdr3_aa: ASSTNTGAYEQY

d_call: NA
v_call: TRBV4-2
cdr3_aa: ASSQQGHYEQY

d_call: TRBD1
v_call: TRBV9
cdr3_aa: ASSSGWGQGGTGELF

d_call: NA
v_call: TRBV6-6
cdr3_aa: ASSYEARGADYGYT

d_call: NA
v_call: TRBV2
cdr3_aa: ASSRGRLVLYEQY

d_call: TRBD1
v_call: TRBV28
cdr3_aa: ASSFFRTGGAREQY

d_call: NA
v_call: TRBV9
cdr3_aa: ASSVREEGGYT

d_call: NA
v_call: TRBV5-4
cdr3_aa: ASSRSSSSTDTQY

d_call: NA
v_call: TRBV7-7
cdr3_aa: ASSRGPETQY

d_call: NA
v_call: TRBV7-3
cdr3_aa: ASSSRNGAGTGELF

d_call: NA
v_call: TRBV18
cdr3_aa: ASSPLQGGEKLF

d_call: NA
v_call: TRBV15
cdr3_aa: ATSRDFYAGQETQY

d_call: NA
v_call: TRBV7-3
cdr3_aa: ASSLEGELF

d_call: TRBD1
v_call: TRBV2
cdr3_aa: ASDPGGDGNTIY

d_call: TRBD1
v_call: TRBV4-1
cdr3_aa: ASSQPGTGDSGANVLT

d_call: TRBD1
v_call: TRBV10-3
cdr3_aa: AISGLTGASYEQY

d_call: NA
v_call: TRBV2
cdr3_aa: ASRVSLGYT

d_call: NA
v_call: TRBV5-6
cdr3_aa: ASSRTSTYYEQY